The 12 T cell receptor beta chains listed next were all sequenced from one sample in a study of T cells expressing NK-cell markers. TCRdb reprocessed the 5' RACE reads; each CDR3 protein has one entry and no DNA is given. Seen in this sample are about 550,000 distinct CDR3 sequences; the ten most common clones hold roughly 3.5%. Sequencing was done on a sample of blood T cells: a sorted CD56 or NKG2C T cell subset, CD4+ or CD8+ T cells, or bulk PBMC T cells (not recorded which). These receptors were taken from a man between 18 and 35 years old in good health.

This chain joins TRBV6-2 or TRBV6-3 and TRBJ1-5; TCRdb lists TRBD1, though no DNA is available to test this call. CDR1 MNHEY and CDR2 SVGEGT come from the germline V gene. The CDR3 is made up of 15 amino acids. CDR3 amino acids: CASLALGQGSQPQHF.

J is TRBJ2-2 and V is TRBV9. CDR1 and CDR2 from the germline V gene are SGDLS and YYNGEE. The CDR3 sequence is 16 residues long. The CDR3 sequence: CASSVSSSLGSGELFF.

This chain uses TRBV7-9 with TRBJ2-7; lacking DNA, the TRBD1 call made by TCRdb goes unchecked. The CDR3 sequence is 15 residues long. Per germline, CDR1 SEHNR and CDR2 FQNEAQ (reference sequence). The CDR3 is CASSLEGGLSYEQYF.

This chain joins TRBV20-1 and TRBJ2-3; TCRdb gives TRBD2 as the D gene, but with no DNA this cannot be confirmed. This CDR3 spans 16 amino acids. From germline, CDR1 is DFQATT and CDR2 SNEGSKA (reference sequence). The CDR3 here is CSARDRRTRSTDTQYF.

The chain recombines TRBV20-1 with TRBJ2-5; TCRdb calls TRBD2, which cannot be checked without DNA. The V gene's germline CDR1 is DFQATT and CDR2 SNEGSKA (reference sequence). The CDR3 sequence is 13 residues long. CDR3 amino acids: CSAIGLAGETQYF.

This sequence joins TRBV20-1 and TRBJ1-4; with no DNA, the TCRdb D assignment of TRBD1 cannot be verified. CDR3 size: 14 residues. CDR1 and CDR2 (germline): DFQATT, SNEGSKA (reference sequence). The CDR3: CSAEQGQVDEKLFF.

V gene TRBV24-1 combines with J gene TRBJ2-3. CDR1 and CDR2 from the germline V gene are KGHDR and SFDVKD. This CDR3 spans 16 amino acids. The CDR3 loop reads CATSDLTEISTDTQYF.

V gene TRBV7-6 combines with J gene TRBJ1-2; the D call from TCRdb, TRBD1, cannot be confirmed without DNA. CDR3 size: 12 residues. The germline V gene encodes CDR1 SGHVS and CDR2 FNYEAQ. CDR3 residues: CASSIQGFGYTF.

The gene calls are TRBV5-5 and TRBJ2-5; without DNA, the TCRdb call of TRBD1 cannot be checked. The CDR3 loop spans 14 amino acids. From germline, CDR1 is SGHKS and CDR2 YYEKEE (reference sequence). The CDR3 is CASRPAPNQETQYF. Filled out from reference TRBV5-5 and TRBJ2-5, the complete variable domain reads DAGVTQSPTHLIKTRGQQVTLRCSPISGHKSVSWYQQVLGQGPQFIFQYYEKEERGRGNFPDRFSARQFPNYSSELNVNALLLGDSALYLCASRPAPNQETQYFGPGTRLLVL.

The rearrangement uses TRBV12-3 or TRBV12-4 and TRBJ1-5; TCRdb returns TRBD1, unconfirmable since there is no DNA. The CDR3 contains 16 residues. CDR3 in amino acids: CASSLSRTGGHQPQHF.

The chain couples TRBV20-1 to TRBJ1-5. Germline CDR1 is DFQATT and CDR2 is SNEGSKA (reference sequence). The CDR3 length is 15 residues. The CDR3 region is CSARGVGENNQPQHF.

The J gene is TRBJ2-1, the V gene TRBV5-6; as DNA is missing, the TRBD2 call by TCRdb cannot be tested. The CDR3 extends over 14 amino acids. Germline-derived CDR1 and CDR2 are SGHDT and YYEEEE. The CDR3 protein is CASSRGWGGDEQFF. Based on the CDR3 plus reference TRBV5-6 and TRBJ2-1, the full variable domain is DAGVTQSPTHLIKTRGQQVTLRCSPKSGHDTVSWYQQALGQGPQFIFQYYEEEERQRGNFPDRFSGHQFPNYSSELNVNALLLGDSALYLCASSRGWGGDEQFFGPGTRLTVL.